The 2 T cell receptor beta chains reported below all come from one sample, sequenced in a study of cytomegalovirus exposure and HLA in healthy donors. With 60 Vbeta and 13 Jbeta primers, the PCR was carried out. Assay used: immunoSEQ multiplex PCR; TCRdb lists only in-frame clones, some missing. The sample data list roughly 140,000 clones. Sequencing used PBMCs. These TCRs come from a male donor in good health and CMV-seronegative.

V is TRBV27 and J is TRBJ2-5, with 7 bases identical to TRBD1. CDR1 and CDR2 (germline): MNHEY, SMNVEV (reference sequence). This CDR3 contains 15 residues. J was trimmed by 2 bases and V by 6 bases; bases with no gene match: 9. The DNA of the CDR3 is TGTGCCAGCAGGGTCATAAACAGGGGACAAGAGACCCAGTACTTC. Translating gives CASRVINRGQETQYF.

V and J are TRBV18 and TRBJ2-7; 7 bases align to TRBD1. J was trimmed by 4 bases and V by 5 bases; bases with no gene match: 5. Per the germline V gene, CDR1 is KGHSH and CDR2 is LQKENI. There are 13 residues in the CDR3. The CDR3 here is CASSTTGHYEQYF. The CDR3 DNA is TGTGCCAGCTCAACGACAGGGCATTACGAGCAGTACTTC.